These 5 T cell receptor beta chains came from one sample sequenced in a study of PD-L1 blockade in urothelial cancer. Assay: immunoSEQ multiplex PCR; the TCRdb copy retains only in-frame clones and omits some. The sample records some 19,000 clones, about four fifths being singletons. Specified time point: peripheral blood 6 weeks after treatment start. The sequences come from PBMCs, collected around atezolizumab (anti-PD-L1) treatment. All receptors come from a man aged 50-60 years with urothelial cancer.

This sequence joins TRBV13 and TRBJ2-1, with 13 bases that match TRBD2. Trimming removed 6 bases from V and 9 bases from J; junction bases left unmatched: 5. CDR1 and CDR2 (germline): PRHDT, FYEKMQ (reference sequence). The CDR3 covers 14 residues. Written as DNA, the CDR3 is TGTGCCAGCAGTCCCGGACTAGCGGGAGTTGAGCAGTTCTTC. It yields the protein CASSPGLAGVEQFF.

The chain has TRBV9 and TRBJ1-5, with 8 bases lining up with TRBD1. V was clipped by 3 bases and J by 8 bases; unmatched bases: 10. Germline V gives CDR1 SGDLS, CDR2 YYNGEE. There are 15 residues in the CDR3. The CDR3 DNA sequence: TGTGCCAGCAGCGCCGGACAGGGCTGGCTGGAGCCCCAGCATTTT. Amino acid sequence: CASSAGQGWLEPQHF.

The CDR3 loop reads CASSPRDNYEQYV. CDR3 DNA sequence: TGTGCCAGCTCACCAAGGGACAACTACGAGCAGTACGTC. The chain employs TRBV18 and TRBJ2-7; D might be TRBD1 (6 bases). This CDR3 spans 13 amino acids. V was shortened by 2 bases and J by 3 bases, with 8 bases between the two germline ends. Looked up from germline, CDR1 is KGHSH and CDR2 is LQKENI.

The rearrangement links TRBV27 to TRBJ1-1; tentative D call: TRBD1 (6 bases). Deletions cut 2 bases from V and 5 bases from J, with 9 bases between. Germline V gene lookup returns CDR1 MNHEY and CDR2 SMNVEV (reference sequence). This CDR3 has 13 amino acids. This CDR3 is CASSLRQGTEAFF. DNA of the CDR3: TGTGCCAGCAGTTTAAGGCAGGGGACTGAAGCTTTCTTT.

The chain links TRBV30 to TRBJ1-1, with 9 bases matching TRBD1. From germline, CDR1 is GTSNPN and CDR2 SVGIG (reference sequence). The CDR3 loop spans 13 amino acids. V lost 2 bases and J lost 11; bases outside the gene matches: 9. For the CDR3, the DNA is TGTGCCTGGAGTATACAGGGGGCAGGTTGGGCTTTCTTT. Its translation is CAWSIQGAGWAFF.